The rows below give T cell receptor beta chains drawn from one sample of a study of identifying expanded T cells in peripheral blood. Profiled with immunoSEQ multiplex PCR; TCRdb holds only in-frame clones, not every one. The data contain some 93,000 clones, about 90% of them singletons. Sequencing was carried out using blood. Receptors were obtained from a person aged 18 to 70 in good health. CDR3s include the opening cysteine and the closing phenylalanine or tryptophan. D genes are given only for firm matches. Rows give clone size only sometimes, using once, few, many, or a class for an expanded clone.

V gene	D gene	clone size	J gene	CDR3 DNA	CDR3 protein
TRBV6-5	TRBD1	NA	TRBJ2-7	TGTGCCAGCAGTTCTGGGACAGCAAACTCCTACGAGCAGTACTTC	CASSSGTANSYEQYF
TRBV5-4	NA	NA	TRBJ2-4	TGTGCCAGCAGCTTCGGAAGCCTAGCCAAAAACATTCAGTACTTC	CASSFGSLAKNIQYF
TRBV19	TRBD2	once	TRBJ2-7	TGTGCCAGTAGTACCACTAGCGGGAGGGAGCAGTACTTC	CASSTTSGREQYF
TRBV11-2	TRBD2	once	TRBJ2-5	TGTGCCAGCAGCTTAGCGGCGGGGGGCGCCTCAGGGACCCAGTACTTC	CASSLAAGGASGTQYF
TRBV27	NA	NA	TRBJ1-2	TGTGCCAGCAGTTTATCGGGACCTAACTATGGCTACACCTTC	CASSLSGPNYGYTF
TRBV7-9	NA	NA	TRBJ1-1	TGTGCCAGCAGCTTCCATGGGGTAGGGACTGAAGCTTTCTTT	CASSFHGVGTEAFF
TRBV5-4	TRBD2	NA	TRBJ2-5	TGTGCCAGCAGCTTGCAGGGCGGGGGAGAGACCCAGTACTTC	CASSLQGGGETQYF
TRBV9	NA	NA	TRBJ2-7	TGTGCCAGCAGCGTAGAAGTGGGGGGCTACGAGCAGTACTTC	CASSVEVGGYEQYF
TRBV7-3	NA	NA	TRBJ2-2	TGTGCCAGCAGCCCACGGCGAGGGGCCACCGGGGAGCTGTTTTTT	CASSPRRGATGELFF
TRBV7-8	TRBD2	NA	TRBJ2-3	TGTGCCAGCAGCTTAGGGGTTAGCGGGATGGAAGATACGCAGTATTTT	CASSLGVSGMEDTQYF
TRBV19	TRBD1	NA	TRBJ2-2	TGTGCCAGTAGTATTACCGGGACAGGGGCTGGGGAGCTGTTTTTT	CASSITGTGAGELFF
TRBV7-3	NA	once	TRBJ2-2	TGTGCCAGCAGCTTATCGGTGAACACCGGGGAGCTGTTTTTT	CASSLSVNTGELFF
TRBV10-2	NA	NA	TRBJ2-7	TGCGCCAGCAGTGAGTCCGGGGGCCCCTACGAGCAGTACTTC	CASSESGGPYEQYF
TRBV7-9	NA	NA	TRBJ2-1	TGTGCCAGCAGCTTCCCGGGGAATGAGCAGTTCTTC	CASSFPGNEQFF
TRBV28	TRBD1	NA	TRBJ1-2	TGTGCCAGCAGTTTAAGGTTAGGGGGACAGTCCTATGGCTACACCTTC	CASSLRLGGQSYGYTF
TRBV7-9	NA	NA	TRBJ2-5	TGTGCCAGCAGCTTACCTAGGGGTGAGACCCAGTACTTC	CASSLPRGETQYF
TRBV2	NA	NA	TRBJ1-5	TGTGCCAGCAGTGGGGATGGACAGTACAATCAGCCCCAGCATTTT	CASSGDGQYNQPQHF
TRBV4-3	NA	NA	TRBJ2-7	TGCGCCAGCAGCCAAGATACAGGACGCACGTACGAGCAGTACTTC	CASSQDTGRTYEQYF
TRBV4-1	TRBD2	NA	TRBJ2-1	TGCGCCAGCAGCCAACCCGGACTAGCGCGCTCCTACAATGAGCAGTTCTTC	CASSQPGLARSYNEQFF
TRBV7-9	NA	NA	TRBJ1-1	TGTGCCAGCAGCCCCAGACCGAACACTGAAGCTTTCTTT	CASSPRPNTEAFF
TRBV19	TRBD1	NA	TRBJ1-3	TGTGCCAGTGGACAGGGGAACTCTGGAAACACCATATATTTT	CASGQGNSGNTIYF
TRBV27	TRBD1	NA	TRBJ2-7	TGTGCCAGCAGTCCCCGGGACAGGGGCTACGAGCAGTACTTC	CASSPRDRGYEQYF
TRBV12-2	NA	NA	TRBJ1-1	TGTGCAAGTCGCTTGTTTTTGACTAAACGTCGGGCTGATGAAGCTTTCTTT	CASRLFLTKRRADEAFF
TRBV2	TRBD1	NA	TRBJ1-4	TGTGCCAGCAGTGCAGGACAGGACGCAACTAATGAAAAACTGTTTTTT	CASSAGQDATNEKLFF
TRBV30	NA	NA	TRBJ1-2	TGTGCCTGGACCCCTGGGAGAGGAGGCTACACCTTC	CAWTPGRGGYTF
TRBV27	NA	NA	TRBJ1-5	TGTGCCAGCAGTACCGGGGGCAGCAATCAGCCCCAGCATTTT	CASSTGGSNQPQHF
TRBV4-2	NA	NA	TRBJ2-5	TGTGCCAGCAGCCAAGAACGGCTCCAAGAGACCCAGTACTTC	CASSQERLQETQYF
TRBV10-3	NA	NA	TRBJ1-2	TGTGCCACAGGGGAGACAGGCGCTAACTATGGCTACACCTTC	CATGETGANYGYTF
TRBV10-1	NA	NA	TRBJ1-1	TGCGCCAGCAGTAACTATCGAGGGCCTACGAACACTGAAGCTTTCTTT	CASSNYRGPTNTEAFF
TRBV6-5	NA	NA	TRBJ1-6	TGTGCCAGCAGTCCGAACAGACCAGGATCACCCCTCCACTTT	CASSPNRPGSPLHF
TRBV6-4	NA	NA	TRBJ2-2	TGTGCCAGCAGCGCTACAGGAGAAAACACCGGGGAGCTGTTTTTT	CASSATGENTGELFF
TRBV5-6	NA	few	TRBJ2-3	TGTGCCAGCAGCTTGGACGGAGCTAGCACAGATACGCAGTATTTT	CASSLDGASTDTQYF
TRBV18	TRBD2	NA	TRBJ2-3	TGTGCCAGCTCCGGCACTAGCGGGAGAGAGGGCACAGATACGCAGTATTTT	CASSGTSGREGTDTQYF
TRBV11-3	NA	NA	TRBJ1-2	TGTGCCAGCAGCTTGTGTATCAGGGCCTATGGCTACACCTTC	CASSLCIRAYGYTF
TRBV29-1	TRBD1	NA	TRBJ1-5	TGCAGTGTCAGGACAGGGCCGAGCAATCAGCCCCAGCATTTT	CSVRTGPSNQPQHF
TRBV19	TRBD1	NA	TRBJ2-2	TGTGCCACAAAAGGGGGCAGGGGGGAGCTGTTTTTT	CATKGGRGELFF
TRBV9	NA	NA	TRBJ2-1	TGTGCCAGCAGCTCGAAAGGAGCCGGGCACTCCTACAATGAGCAGTTCTTC	CASSSKGAGHSYNEQFF
TRBV7-9	TRBD1	NA	TRBJ1-1	TGTGCCAGCATTAGGACAGGGGATGGGACTGAAGCTTTCTTT	CASIRTGDGTEAFF
TRBV7-9	NA	NA	TRBJ1-3	TGTGCCAGCAGCTCCAGAGACCTGGACTCTGGAAACACCATATATTTT	CASSSRDLDSGNTIYF
TRBV19	NA	NA	TRBJ2-7	TGTGCCAGTACCCGTGGGTTTGAGCAGTACTTC	CASTRGFEQYF
TRBV7-3	TRBD2	NA	TRBJ2-1	TGTGCCAGCAGCCGCGGGGGGGCACGCAATGAGCAGTTCTTC	CASSRGGARNEQFF
TRBV10-3	NA	once	TRBJ2-7	TGTGCCATCAACGAAGGAGATGGCTACGAGCAGTACTTC	CAINEGDGYEQYF
TRBV7-6	NA	NA	TRBJ1-1	TGTGCCAGCAGCTTAGCGAGGGGTAGCACTGAAGCTTTCTTT	CASSLARGSTEAFF
TRBV5-1	TRBD2	NA	TRBJ2-2	TGCGCCAGCAGCTGGAGGGGAGCGGGAGGAACTACCGGGGAGCTGTTTTTT	CASSWRGAGGTTGELFF
TRBV2	NA	NA	TRBJ1-1	TGTGCCAGCAGGTTGGGTGCAGGGCCGGGCACTGAAGCTTTCTTT	CASRLGAGPGTEAFF